These T cell receptor beta chains were read from a single sample in a study of cytomegalovirus exposure and HLA in healthy donors. Clones were sequenced by immunoSEQ multiplex PCR, and TCRdb holds only the in-frame ones, with some missing. This table holds about 190,000 clones, 70% to 80% found once. Specimen: PBMCs. These receptors all stem from a woman aged 50 to 60 in good health and CMV-seronegative. The conserved cysteine and the conserved F or W are not part of the CDR3 here.

v_call cdr3_aa
TRBV18 ASSSPKAAHEQY
TRBV29-1 SVEGAGGAPSTDTQY
TRBV18 ASSGQGHDTDTQY
TRBV10-3 AISADGLNQPQH
TRBV7-6 ASSLDIPGEISGNTIY
TRBV2 ASSERVDTQY
TRBV29-1 SVAGLAGRTDTQY
TRBV7-9 ASSSGQGLDEKLF
TRBV2 ASSRQGRKGEPQH
TRBV6-5 ASSRKRTGPEAF
TRBV9 ASSVAENYGYT
TRBV2 ASVAKNEKLF
TRBV7-9 ASSPGLRNEQF
TRBV6-5 ASSPQDTSYNEQF
TRBV19 ASSNPLGGQETQY
TRBV19 ASSWDFNQPQH
TRBV6-5 ASIAGTGGTEAF
TRBV6-5 ASSSRDRAYEQY
TRBV27 ASSEGDRHGYT
TRBV7-2 ASSTRTGEGQPQH
TRBV27 ASSLWASNEQY
TRBV2 ASSPPGQVTYNEQF
TRBV29-1 SVGTGYYYEQY
TRBV5-1 ASSLGTSGGRETQY
TRBV7-3 ASSLWGGGETQY
TRBV15 ATSTWDRGGTGELF
TRBV5-1 ASSFLAGELETQY
TRBV28 ASSSGGTGGTDTQY
TRBV7-2 ASSQTGGRQPQH
TRBV5-1 ASSPGTSTDTQY
TRBV6-5 ASSPGLIREEY
TRBV9 ASSDGLAEETQY
TRBV7-6 ASSLTRNTEAF
TRBV6-5 ASTRTSGGGETQY
TRBV4-1 ASSPGSGRAYEQF
TRBV5-4 ASSLRRESGEKLF
TRBV5-1 ASSLPGQSYEQY
TRBV28 ASTQGGVSRPQH
TRBV9 ASSVGGGRAENEQF
TRBV4-2 ASSPPREWDGELF
TRBV7-3 ASSLNLGIGDEQF
TRBV28 ASSLYGTGAKNIQY
TRBV7-3 ASSRRESYNEQF
TRBV27 ASSLGLPSTYEQY
TRBV20-1 SVSGSEQY
TRBV6-6 ASSPGTANSNQPQH
TRBV29-1 SVAKGLGGNQPQH
TRBV5-1 ASSSPGLISREETQY
TRBV7-9 ASSPTGGERAF
TRBV4-1 ASSQDKVGSGGPGKTQY
TRBV28 ASSFVGLYEQY
TRBV7-2 ASSPTGPNQPQH
TRBV7-8 ASRWREGLDEQF
TRBV5-1 ASSPGQGLYTEAF
TRBV28 ASSLGGRVYNEQF
TRBV18 ASSSQRGGTDTQY
TRBV19 ASSGGDRVETQY
TRBV11-3 ASSPPRTADQFNQPQH